This T cell receptor (beta chain) was identified in a study of blood T cells in healthy people across ages. About the research overall: Per two T cells, about one barcoded beta molecule was captured through template switching.

Study-level results: Naive CD4+ cells and diversity were both higher in long-lived donors than in aged donors.

There are 17 residues in the CDR3. V lost 6 bases to trimming and J lost 5 bases, with 26 bases between them. Per germline, CDR1 SGHTA and CDR2 FQGNSA. In the case of this clonotype: Antigen unknown.

Next came a second PCR, run for about 6 to 12 cycles, which used a sample-barcoded 5' primer along with a J-beta primer mix. TCRdb recomputed calls from the 5' RACE reads with MiXCR, one row per CDR3 protein. The sample has roughly 830,000 distinct CDR3 sequences; around 62% are singletons. Sequences were obtained from blood. The TCR originated in a man aged 30 to 45 in good health. V usage is TRBV7-2 and J usage is TRBJ2-7, with D perhaps being TRBD1 or TRBD2 (6 bases each). The CDR3 bases are TGTGCCAGCAGACCCCTAGGGGTGGGGGGCAAGTCCAACGAGCAGTACTTC. It specifies CASRPLGVGGKSNEQYF.